The 22 T cell receptor beta chains below were found in one sample sequenced in a study of blood T cell repertoires in COVID-19. Profiled with immunoSEQ multiplex PCR; TCRdb holds only in-frame clones, not every one. The sample consists of some 350,000 clones, 85% to 90% of them appearing once. The material sequenced was peripheral blood. All receptors derive from a woman between 65 and 79 years old with COVID-19, enrolled during active disease.

The rearrangement links TRBV7-2 to TRBJ1-5, with D perhaps TRBD1 (5 bases). This CDR3 is 15 amino acids long. Germline assignment: CDR1 SGHTA and CDR2 FQGNSA. The ends were cut back, 5 bases at V and 0 bases at J, with 11 bases in the middle. CDR3 nucleotide sequence: TGTGCCAGCAGCCTCCAGGGCCATAGCAATCAGCCCCAGCATTTT. Translated, it gives CASSLQGHSNQPQHF.

This rearrangement joins TRBV6-4 to TRBJ2-7; maybe TRBD2 (5 bases). Trimming took off 3 bases at V and 3 bases at J, with 9 bases between the two ends. This CDR3 region has 13 residues. Looked up from germline, CDR1 is MRHNA and CDR2 is SNTAGT. CDR3 protein: CASSERVGYEQYF. CDR3 coding DNA: TGTGCCAGCAGTGAGAGGGTAGGCTACGAGCAGTACTTC.

The rearrangement joins TRBV30 to TRBJ2-7, with 7 bases fitting TRBD1. J lost 1 base, V lost 1 base, and 4 bases had no gene match. Per the germline V gene, CDR1 is GTSNPN and CDR2 is SVGIG (reference sequence). The CDR3 spans 14 residues. CDR3: CAWSGQGRSYEQYF. The DNA for the CDR3 is TGTGCCTGGAGTGGACAGGGCCGTTCCTACGAGCAGTACTTC.

The CDR3 loop is CAARFQETQYF. CDR3 nucleotides: TGTGCCGCCAGGTTCCAAGAGACCCAGTACTTC. The chain joins TRBV28 to TRBJ2-5, with D unresolved. This CDR3 is 11 amino acids long. The germline gives CDR1 MDHEN, CDR2 SYDVKM. V gave up 11 bases and J gave up 1 base, with 8 bases separating them.

This chain uses TRBV27 with TRBJ2-7; D remains unclear. Trimming took 2 bases from V and 1 from J, leaving 6 bases between them. The germline CDR1 and CDR2 sequences are MNHEY and SMNVEV (reference sequence). The CDR3 is 13 amino acids. The CDR3 sequence: CASSLSNSYEQYF. The CDR3 coding sequence is TGTGCCAGCAGTTTAAGCAATTCCTACGAGCAGTACTTC.

This rearrangement joins TRBV27 to TRBJ1-2; 10 bases fit TRBD1. The germline CDR1 and CDR2 sequences are MNHEY and SMNVEV (reference sequence). CDR3 length: 15 residues. The J segment lost 3 bases and the V segment lost 6 bases, leaving 7 bases of the junction unmatched. This CDR3 is CASSEGQGPYYGYTF. The CDR3 DNA reads TGTGCCAGCAGCGAGGGACAGGGGCCCTACTATGGCTACACCTTC.

The V and J genes are TRBV29-1 and TRBJ2-1, with D perhaps matching TRBD1 (6 bases). V was pared by 7 bases and J by 6 bases, with 19 bases between. CDR3 length: 14 amino acids. Germline lookup yields CDR1 SQVTM and CDR2 ANQGSEA. CDR3 bases: TGCAGCGCCCACAGCCCGGGACAACGCAATGAGCAGTTCTTC. It yields the protein CSAHSPGQRNEQFF.

A few counts support this clone. The V call is TRBV19, the J call TRBJ1-2; 7 bases fit TRBD1. Looked up from germline, CDR1 is LNHDA and CDR2 is SQIVND (reference sequence). The CDR3 runs to 14 residues. V gave up 4 bases and J gave up 3 bases; unmatched junction bases: 5. CDR3 nucleotides: TGTGCCAGTAGTACGTCACAGGGGTACTATGGCTACACCTTC. This sequence encodes CASSTSQGYYGYTF.

The chain uses TRBV5-1 and TRBJ2-1; 7 nucleotides match TRBD1. The trim removed 2 bases at V and 6 bases at J, leaving 5 bases unmatched. This CDR3 is built from 14 residues. The germline gives CDR1 SGHRS, CDR2 YFSETQ. CDR3 loop: CASSFGTAINEQFF. CDR3 sequence (DNA): TGCGCCAGCAGCTTTGGGACAGCAATCAATGAGCAGTTCTTC.

V gene TRBV6-5 combines with J gene TRBJ2-1, with 11 bases fitting TRBD2. The germline V gene has CDR1 MNHEY and CDR2 SVGAGI. The CDR3 extends over 15 amino acids. V dropped 3 bases and J dropped 6; count of bases not matched to a gene: 4. The CDR3 sequence: CASSYASGGSNEQFF. CDR3 sequence (DNA): TGTGCCAGCAGTTATGCTAGCGGGGGGTCCAATGAGCAGTTCTTC.

This chain joins TRBV18 and TRBJ1-2; TRBD1 matches 9 bases. CDR3 length: 15 amino acids. Trimming removed 5 bases from V and 3 bases from J; junction bases left unmatched: 7. Looked up from germline, CDR1 is KGHSH and CDR2 is LQKENI. The CDR3 protein is CASSSQGALDYGYTF. CDR3 nucleotides: TGTGCCAGCTCATCACAGGGGGCACTGGACTATGGCTACACCTTC.

The V call is TRBV27, the J call TRBJ1-2, with D possibly matching TRBD1 (5 bases). Germline V gene data show CDR1 as MNHEY and CDR2 as SMNVEV (reference sequence). Trimming removed 2 bases from V and 8 bases from J, with 18 bases in between. The CDR3 is made up of 15 amino acids. Here the CDR3 reads CASSLSGRVIHGYTF. DNA for the CDR3: TGTGCCAGCAGTTTAAGTGGCAGGGTGATCCACGGCTACACCTTC.

V usage is TRBV7-9 and J usage is TRBJ2-5, with 10 bases matching TRBD2. The CDR3 length is 15 residues. The germline V gene has CDR1 SEHNR and CDR2 FQNEAQ (reference sequence). Trimming at V came to 4 bases and at J to 0 bases, leaving 2 bases not matched to a gene. The CDR3 DNA follows: TGTGCCAGCAGCTGGGGGACTAGCGACCAAGAGACCCAGTACTTC. Translated, it gives CASSWGTSDQETQYF.

The chain combines TRBV7-9 with TRBJ1-2, with 8 bases fitting TRBD1. Trimming at V came to 9 bases and at J to 4 bases, leaving 10 bases not matched to a gene. The length of the CDR3 is 14 residues. Germline CDR1 reads SEHNR; CDR2 reads FQNEAQ (reference sequence). The CDR3 DNA reads as TGTGCCAGTACCATGACAGGGGCGCTCTATGGCTACACCTTC. This codes for CASTMTGALYGYTF. The entire variable domain, with the rest obtained from reference TRBV7-9 and TRBJ1-2, is as follows: DTGVSQNPRHKITKRGQNVTFRCDPISEHNRLYWYRQTLGQGPEFLTYFQNEAQLEKSRLLSDRFSAERPKGSFSTLEIQRTEQGDSAMYLCASTMTGALYGYTFGSGTRLTVV.

As DNA, the CDR3 is TGTGCCAGCTCACCGACCGGGACAGGGGCTGGAAACACCATATATTTT. It translates to CASSPTGTGAGNTIYF. The chain couples TRBV18 to TRBJ1-3; 10 bases line up with TRBD1. This CDR3 has 16 amino acids. Germline lookup yields CDR1 KGHSH and CDR2 LQKENI. After removal of 3 bases from V and 2 bases from J, the junction contained 4 bases not matched to a gene.

V and J are TRBV29-1 and TRBJ1-2; 8 bases are a match to TRBD1. In germline, CDR1 is SQVTM, CDR2 ANQGSEA. The V gene end was trimmed by 7 bases and the J gene end by 4 bases; junction bases not matched to a gene: 17. This CDR3 is 16 amino acids long. CDR3 amino acids: CSAPTGDLLKLYGYTF. The CDR3, as DNA: TGCAGCGCCCCGACAGGGGATTTACTAAAACTCTATGGCTACACCTTC.

This chain uses TRBV28 with TRBJ1-6; possible D gene TRBD1, 5 bases. Germline lookup yields CDR1 MDHEN and CDR2 SYDVKM. CDR3 size: 15 residues. V lost 5 bases, J lost 10 bases, and 18 bases lay in between. The CDR3 loop reads CASSLAGEGPSPLHF. In nucleotides, the CDR3 is TGTGCCAGCAGTCTAGCCGGGGAGGGGCCCTCACCCCTCCACTTT.

The CDR3 spells CASSPQGQTYGYTF. As DNA, the CDR3 is TGTGCCAGCAGTCCGCAGGGACAGACCTATGGCTACACCTTC. The rearrangement joins TRBV27 to TRBJ1-2; 7 bases align to TRBD1. Per germline, CDR1 MNHEY and CDR2 SMNVEV (reference sequence). With V trimmed by 5 bases and J by 4 bases, 7 bases remained unmatched. CDR3 size: 14 residues.

V and J are TRBV5-6 and TRBJ1-4; TRBD1 is a possible D gene (5 bases). V was pared by 2 bases and J by 3 bases, with 11 bases between. CDR1 and CDR2 (germline): SGHDT, YYEEEE. The length of the CDR3 is 15 residues. The CDR3 reads CASSLFLQANEKLFF. CDR3 nucleotide sequence: TGTGCCAGCAGCTTATTCCTACAGGCTAATGAAAAACTGTTTTTT.

The chain links TRBV18 to TRBJ2-3; 7 bases map to TRBD1. Losses at the gene ends were 3 bases for V and 4 bases for J; bases not matched to a gene: 7. CDR1 is KGHSH, CDR2 LQKENI, per germline. The CDR3 extends over 15 amino acids. CDR3 residues: CASSPETGIPDTQYF. The DNA of the CDR3 is TGTGCCAGCTCACCTGAGACAGGGATCCCAGATACGCAGTATTTT.

The J gene is TRBJ1-2, the V gene TRBV14; D gene uncertain. The length of the CDR3 is 13 residues. From germline, CDR1 is SGHDN and CDR2 FVKESK. The germline V and J ends were trimmed by 4 bases and 4 bases, with 10 bases remaining between them. The CDR3 loop reads CASSLLRSYGYTF. In DNA form, the CDR3 reads TGTGCCAGCAGCCTTCTTCGGAGCTATGGCTACACCTTC. The whole variable domain, remainder taken from reference TRBV14 and TRBJ1-2, is EAGVTQFPSHSVIEKGQTVTLRCDPISGHDNLYWYRRVMGKEIKFLLHFVKESKQDESGMPNNRFLAERTGGTYSTLKVQPAELEDSGVYFCASSLLRSYGYTFGSGTRLTVV.

A single count supports this clone. The chain recombines TRBV5-1 with TRBJ1-2, with 9 bases aligning to TRBD1. The V and J ends lost 0 bases and 4 bases, in that order; junction bases with no gene match: 7. In germline, CDR1 is SGHRS, CDR2 YFSETQ. This CDR3 region has 16 residues. The CDR3 DNA reads TGCGCCAGCAGCTTGGTTGGGACAGGGCTTTCCTATGGCTACACCTTC. The encoded protein is CASSLVGTGLSYGYTF.